Here is one T cell receptor (beta chain) with its context. Trimming stripped 4 bases from V and 2 bases from J, with 9 bases between. CDR1 is SGHRS, CDR2 YFSETQ, per germline. The CDR3 has 14 residues. Profiled with immunoSEQ multiplex PCR; TCRdb holds only in-frame clones, not every one. The sample has some 520,000 clones, about 88% seen once. The data are from a study of blood T cell repertoires in COVID-19. Turning to the study itself: Spain, Italy and the United States supplied samples that represented acute and convalescent COVID-19. In each case, the material was cDNA or gDNA derived from T cells, B-cell-depleted T cells, or PBMCs.

Sequencing was done on a sample of peripheral blood. This receptor was identified in a man aged 18 to 29 with COVID-19, enrolled during active disease. The rearrangement joins TRBV5-1 to TRBJ2-2; D perhaps matches TRBD2 (6 bases). CDR3 nucleotide sequence: TGCGCCAGCAGCACCGGGGGTAACACCGGGGAGCTGTTTTTT. It specifies CASSTGGNTGELFF.